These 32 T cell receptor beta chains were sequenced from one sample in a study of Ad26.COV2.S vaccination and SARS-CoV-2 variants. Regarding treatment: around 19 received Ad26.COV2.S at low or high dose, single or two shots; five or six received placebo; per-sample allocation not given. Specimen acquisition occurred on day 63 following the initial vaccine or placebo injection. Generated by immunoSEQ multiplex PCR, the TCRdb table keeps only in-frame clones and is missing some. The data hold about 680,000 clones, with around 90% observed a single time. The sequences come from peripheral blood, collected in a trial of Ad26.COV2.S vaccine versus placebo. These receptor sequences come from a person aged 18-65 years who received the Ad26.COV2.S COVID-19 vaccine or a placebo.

CDR3 coding DNA: TGCGCCAGCCATTTGGTCTCGTCGGGAGGGGCCGAAGGCTATGGCTACACCTTC. This translates into CASHLVSSGGAEGYGYTF. The V and J genes are TRBV5-1 and TRBJ1-2; a weak D match, TRBD1 (5 bases). Trimming shortened V by 7 bases and J by 4 bases, and 29 bases separated the two germline ends. The germline CDR1 and CDR2 sequences are SGHRS and YFSETQ. CDR3 length equals 18 residues. Looking up the rest from reference TRBV5-1 and TRBJ1-2 gives the full variable domain: KAGVTQTPRYLIKTRGQQVTLSCSPISGHRSVSWYQQTPGQGLQFLFEYFSETQRNKGNFPGRFSGRQFSNSRSEMNVSTLELGDSALYLCASHLVSSGGAEGYGYTFGSGTRLTVV.

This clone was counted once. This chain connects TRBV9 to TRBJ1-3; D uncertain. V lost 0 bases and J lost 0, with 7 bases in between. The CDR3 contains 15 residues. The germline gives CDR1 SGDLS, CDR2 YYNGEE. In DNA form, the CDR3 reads TGTGCCAGCAGCGTAGACGGTAGCTCTGGAAACACCATATATTTT. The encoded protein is CASSVDGSSGNTIYF.

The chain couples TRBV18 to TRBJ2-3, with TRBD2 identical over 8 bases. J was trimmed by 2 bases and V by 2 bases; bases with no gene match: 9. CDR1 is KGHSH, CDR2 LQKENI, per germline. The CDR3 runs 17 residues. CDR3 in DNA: TGTGCCAGCTCACCATCTCGCCTAGCGGGCTTCACAGATACGCAGTATTTT. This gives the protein CASSPSRLAGFTDTQYF. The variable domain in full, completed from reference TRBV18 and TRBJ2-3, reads NAGVMQNPRHLVRRRGQEARLRCSPMKGHSHVYWYRQLPEEGLKFMVYLQKENIIDESGMPKERFSAEFPKEGPSILRIQQVVRGDSAAYFCASSPSRLAGFTDTQYFGPGTRLTVL.

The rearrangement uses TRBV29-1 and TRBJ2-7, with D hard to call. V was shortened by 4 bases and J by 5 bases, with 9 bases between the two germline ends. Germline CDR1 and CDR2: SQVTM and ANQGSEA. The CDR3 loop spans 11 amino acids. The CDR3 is CSVVAPDEQYF. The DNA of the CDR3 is TGCAGCGTTGTTGCGCCCGACGAGCAGTACTTC.

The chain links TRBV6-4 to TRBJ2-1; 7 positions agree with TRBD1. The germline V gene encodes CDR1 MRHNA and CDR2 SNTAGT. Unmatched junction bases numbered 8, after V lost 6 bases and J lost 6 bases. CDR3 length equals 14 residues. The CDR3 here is CASSNTNRGNEQFF. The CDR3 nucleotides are TGTGCCAGCAGCAACACTAACAGGGGCAATGAGCAGTTCTTC.

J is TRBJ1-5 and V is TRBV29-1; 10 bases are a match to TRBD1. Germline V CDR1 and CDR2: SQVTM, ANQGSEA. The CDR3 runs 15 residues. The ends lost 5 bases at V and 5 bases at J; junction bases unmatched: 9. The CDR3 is CSVTLTGGADQPQHF. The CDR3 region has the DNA TGCAGCGTTACATTGACAGGGGGCGCGGATCAGCCCCAGCATTTT.

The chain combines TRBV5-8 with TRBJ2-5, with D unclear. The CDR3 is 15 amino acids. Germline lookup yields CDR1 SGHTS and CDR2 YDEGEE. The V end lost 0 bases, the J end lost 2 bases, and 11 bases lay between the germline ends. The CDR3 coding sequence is TGTGCCAGCAGCTTGGGCTCGACGAGACAAGAGACCCAGTACTTC. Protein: CASSLGSTRQETQYF.

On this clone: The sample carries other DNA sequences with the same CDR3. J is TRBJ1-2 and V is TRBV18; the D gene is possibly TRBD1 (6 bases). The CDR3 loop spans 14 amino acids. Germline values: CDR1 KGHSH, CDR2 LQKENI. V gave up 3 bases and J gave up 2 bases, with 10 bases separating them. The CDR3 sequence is CASSPGQSNYGYTF. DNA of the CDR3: TGTGCCAGCTCACCCGGACAGAGCAACTATGGCTACACCTTC.

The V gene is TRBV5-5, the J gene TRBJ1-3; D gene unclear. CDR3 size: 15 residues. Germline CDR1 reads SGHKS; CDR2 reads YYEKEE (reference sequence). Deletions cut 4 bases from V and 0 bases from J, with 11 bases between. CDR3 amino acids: CASSPDPHSGNTIYF. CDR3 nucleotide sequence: TGTGCCAGCAGCCCGGACCCCCACTCTGGAAACACCATATATTTT.

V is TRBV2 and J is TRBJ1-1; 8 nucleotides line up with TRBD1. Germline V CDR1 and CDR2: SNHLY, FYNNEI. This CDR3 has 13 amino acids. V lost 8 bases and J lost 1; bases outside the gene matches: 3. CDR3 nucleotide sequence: TGTGCCAGCGGGGGACAGGCGAACACTGAAGCTTTCTTT. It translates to CASGGQANTEAFF.

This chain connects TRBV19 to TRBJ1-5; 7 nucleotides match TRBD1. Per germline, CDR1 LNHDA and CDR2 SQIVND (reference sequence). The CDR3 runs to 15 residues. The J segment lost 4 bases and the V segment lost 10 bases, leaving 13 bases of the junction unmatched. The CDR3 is CATQLLRGSNQPQHF. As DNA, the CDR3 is TGTGCCACTCAACTCCTCAGGGGGTCAAATCAGCCCCAGCATTTT.

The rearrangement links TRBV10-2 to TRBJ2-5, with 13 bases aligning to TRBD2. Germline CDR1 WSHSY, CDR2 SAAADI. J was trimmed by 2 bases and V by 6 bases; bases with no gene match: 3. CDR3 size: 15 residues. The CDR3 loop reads CASRMGLAGQETQYF. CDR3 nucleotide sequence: TGCGCCAGCAGGATGGGACTAGCGGGGCAAGAGACCCAGTACTTC.

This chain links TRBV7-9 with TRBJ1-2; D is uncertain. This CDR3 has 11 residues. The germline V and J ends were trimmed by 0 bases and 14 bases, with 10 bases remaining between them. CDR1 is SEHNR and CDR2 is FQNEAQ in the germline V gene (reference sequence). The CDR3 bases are TGTGCCAGCAGCTTAGCGCCAGTTATTACCTTC. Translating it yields CASSLAPVITF.

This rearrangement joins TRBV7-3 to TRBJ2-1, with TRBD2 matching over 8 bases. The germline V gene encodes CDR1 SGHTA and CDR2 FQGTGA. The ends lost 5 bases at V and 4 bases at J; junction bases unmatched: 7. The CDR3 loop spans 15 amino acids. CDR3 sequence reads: CASSPMRGAYNEQFF. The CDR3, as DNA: TGTGCCAGCAGCCCCATGCGGGGGGCGTACAATGAGCAGTTCTTC.

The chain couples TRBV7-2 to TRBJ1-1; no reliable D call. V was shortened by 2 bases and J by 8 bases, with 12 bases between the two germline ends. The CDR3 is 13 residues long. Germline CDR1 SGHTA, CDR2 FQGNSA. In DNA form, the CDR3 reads TGTGCCAGCAGCTTAACACAGCGGGCAGAAGCTTTCTTT. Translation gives CASSLTQRAEAFF.

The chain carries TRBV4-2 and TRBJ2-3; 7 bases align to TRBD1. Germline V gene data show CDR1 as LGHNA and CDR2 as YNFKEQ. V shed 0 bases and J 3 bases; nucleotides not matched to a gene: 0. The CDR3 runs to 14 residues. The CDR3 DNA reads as TGTGCCAGCAGCCAAGAGACAGGGACAGATACGCAGTATTTT. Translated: CASSQETGTDTQYF.

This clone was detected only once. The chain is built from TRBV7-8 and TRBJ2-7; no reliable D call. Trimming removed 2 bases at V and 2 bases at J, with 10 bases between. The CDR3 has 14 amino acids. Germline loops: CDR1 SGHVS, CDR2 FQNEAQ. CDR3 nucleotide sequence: TGTGCCAGCAGCTTATGGCTCCTGGCCTACGAGCAGTACTTC. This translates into CASSLWLLAYEQYF.

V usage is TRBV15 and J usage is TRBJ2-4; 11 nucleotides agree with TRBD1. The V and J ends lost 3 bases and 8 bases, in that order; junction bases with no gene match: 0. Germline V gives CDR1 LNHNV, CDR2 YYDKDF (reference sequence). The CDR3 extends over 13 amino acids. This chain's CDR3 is CATSRGQGDIQYF. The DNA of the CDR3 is TGTGCCACCAGCAGGGGACAGGGGGACATTCAGTACTTC.

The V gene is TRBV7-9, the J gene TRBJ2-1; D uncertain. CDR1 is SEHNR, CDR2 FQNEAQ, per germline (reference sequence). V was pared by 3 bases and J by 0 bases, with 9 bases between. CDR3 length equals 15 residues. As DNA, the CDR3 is TGTGCCAGCAGCTTCGGCCCCCTCTCCTACAATGAGCAGTTCTTC. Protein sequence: CASSFGPLSYNEQFF.

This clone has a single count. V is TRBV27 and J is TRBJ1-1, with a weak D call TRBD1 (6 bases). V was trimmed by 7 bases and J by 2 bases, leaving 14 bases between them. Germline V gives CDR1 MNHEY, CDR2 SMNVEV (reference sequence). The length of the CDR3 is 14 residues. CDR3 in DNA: TGTGCCAGCAAGTGGACAGACTTTAACACTGAAGCTTTCTTT. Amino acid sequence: CASKWTDFNTEAFF.

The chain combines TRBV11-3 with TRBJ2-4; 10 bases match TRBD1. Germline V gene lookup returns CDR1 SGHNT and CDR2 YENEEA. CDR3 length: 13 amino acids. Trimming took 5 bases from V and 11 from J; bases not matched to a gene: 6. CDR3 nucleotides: TGTGCCAGCAGCCCGGACAGGGGGACCGTTCAGTACTTC. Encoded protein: CASSPDRGTVQYF.

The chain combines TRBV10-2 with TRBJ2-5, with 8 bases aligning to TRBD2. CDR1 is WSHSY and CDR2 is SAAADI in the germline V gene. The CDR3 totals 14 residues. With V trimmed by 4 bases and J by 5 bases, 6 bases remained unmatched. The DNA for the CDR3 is TGCGCCAGCAGTGTAGGACTAGCTTCTGAGACCCAGTACTTC. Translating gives CASSVGLASETQYF.

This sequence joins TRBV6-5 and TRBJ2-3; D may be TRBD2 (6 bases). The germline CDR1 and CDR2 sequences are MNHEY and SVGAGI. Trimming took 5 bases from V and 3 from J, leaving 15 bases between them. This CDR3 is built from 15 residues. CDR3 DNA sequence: TGTGCCAGCAGTAAGGAGGGGTATTCGACAGATACGCAGTATTTT. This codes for CASSKEGYSTDTQYF.

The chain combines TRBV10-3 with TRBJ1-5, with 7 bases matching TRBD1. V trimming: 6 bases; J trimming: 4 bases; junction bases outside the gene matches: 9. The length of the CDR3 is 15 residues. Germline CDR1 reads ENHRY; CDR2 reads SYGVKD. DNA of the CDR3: TGTGCCATCAGAGATTCCGGGACAGCTAATCAGCCCCAGCATTTT. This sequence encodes CAIRDSGTANQPQHF.

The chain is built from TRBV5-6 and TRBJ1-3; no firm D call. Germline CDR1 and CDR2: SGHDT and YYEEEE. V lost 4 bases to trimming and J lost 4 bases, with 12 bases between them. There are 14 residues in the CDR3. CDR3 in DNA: TGTGCCAGCAGCCCTGAAGGGAACGGAAACACCATATATTTT. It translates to CASSPEGNGNTIYF.

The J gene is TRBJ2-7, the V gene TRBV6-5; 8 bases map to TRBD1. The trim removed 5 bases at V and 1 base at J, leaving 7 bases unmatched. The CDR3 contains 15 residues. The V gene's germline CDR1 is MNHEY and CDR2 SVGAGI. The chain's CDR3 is CASSRLDRASYEQYF. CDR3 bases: TGTGCCAGCAGTCGGCTGGACAGGGCTTCCTACGAGCAGTACTTC.

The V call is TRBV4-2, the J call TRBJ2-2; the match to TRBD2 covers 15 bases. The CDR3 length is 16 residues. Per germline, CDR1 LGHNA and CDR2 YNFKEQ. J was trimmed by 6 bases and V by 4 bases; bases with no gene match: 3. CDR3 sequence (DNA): TGTGCCAGCAGCCCCGGACTAGCGGGGGGGCCCGGGGAGCTGTTTTTT. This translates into CASSPGLAGGPGELFF.

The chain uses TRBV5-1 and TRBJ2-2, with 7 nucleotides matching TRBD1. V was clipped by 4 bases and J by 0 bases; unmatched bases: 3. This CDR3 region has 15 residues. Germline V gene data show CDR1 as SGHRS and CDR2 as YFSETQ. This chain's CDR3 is CASSRDSSNTGELFF. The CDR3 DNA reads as TGCGCCAGCAGCCGGGACAGTTCGAACACCGGGGAGCTGTTTTTT.

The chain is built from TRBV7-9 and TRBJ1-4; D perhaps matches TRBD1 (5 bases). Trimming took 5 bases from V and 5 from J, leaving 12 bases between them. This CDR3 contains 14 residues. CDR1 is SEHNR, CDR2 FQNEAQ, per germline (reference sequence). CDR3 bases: TGTGCCAGCAGCCAACAGGAGATAAATGAAAAACTGTTTTTT. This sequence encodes CASSQQEINEKLFF. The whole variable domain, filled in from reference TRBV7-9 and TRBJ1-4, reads DTGVSQNPRHKITKRGQNVTFRCDPISEHNRLYWYRQTLGQGPEFLTYFQNEAQLEKSRLLSDRFSAERPKGSFSTLEIQRTEQGDSAMYLCASSQQEINEKLFFGSGTQLSVL.

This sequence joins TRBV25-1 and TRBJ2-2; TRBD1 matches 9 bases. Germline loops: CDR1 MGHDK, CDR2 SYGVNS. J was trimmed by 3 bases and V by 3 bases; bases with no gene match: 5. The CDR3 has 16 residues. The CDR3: CASSDPGTGYTGELFF. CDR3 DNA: TGTGCCAGCAGTGACCCCGGGACAGGGTACACCGGGGAGCTGTTTTTT.

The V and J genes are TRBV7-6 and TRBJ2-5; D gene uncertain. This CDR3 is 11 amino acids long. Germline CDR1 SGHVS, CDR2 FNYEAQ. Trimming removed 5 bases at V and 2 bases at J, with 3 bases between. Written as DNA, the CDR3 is TGTGCCAGCAGCAAACAAGAGACCCAGTACTTC. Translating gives CASSKQETQYF. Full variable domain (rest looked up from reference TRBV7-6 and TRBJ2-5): GAGVSQSPRYKVTKRGQDVALRCDPISGHVSLYWYRQALGQGPEFLTYFNYEAQQDKSGLPNDRFSAERPEGSISTLTIQRTEQRDSAMYRCASSKQETQYFGPGTRLLVL.

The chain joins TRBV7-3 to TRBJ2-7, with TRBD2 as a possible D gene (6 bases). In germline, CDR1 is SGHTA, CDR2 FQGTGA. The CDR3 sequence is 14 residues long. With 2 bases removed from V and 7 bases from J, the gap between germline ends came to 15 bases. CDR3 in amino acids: CASSLGRGQGEQYF. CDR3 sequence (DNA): TGTGCCAGCAGCTTAGGGCGGGGCCAAGGGGAGCAGTACTTC.